The next 14 T cell receptor beta chains were all read from a single sample in a study of CD4 T cells in relation to SARS-CoV-2 and coronaviruses. Measured with immunoSEQ multiplex PCR; TCRdb has only the in-frame clones, and not every one. The table records roughly 30,000 clones, roughly four fifths of them present only once. The antigens of these receptors remain unknown. Unexposed donor CD4+ T cells date from about 2011-2018, before the COVID-19 pandemic. Isolation of CD4+ T cells took place after nine to ten days in culture. Sequences were obtained from CD4+ T cells from PBMCs, cultured in vitro. The receptors derive from a human donor in good health.

In regard to this clone: The junction and the germline gene differ at one end; a read error may be behind it. The chain carries TRBV7-7 and TRBJ2-5; 7 bases fit TRBD1. Germline loops: CDR1 SSHAT, CDR2 FNYEAQ (reference sequence). This CDR3 has 14 amino acids. For the CDR3, the DNA is TGTGCTAGCAGCTTAGGACAGGCCCAAGAGACCCAGTACTTC. The encoded protein is CASSLGQAQETQYF.

The chain links TRBV11-3 to TRBJ2-1, with TRBD1 identical over 9 bases. This CDR3 is built from 18 residues. The V gene's germline CDR1 is SGHNT and CDR2 YENEEA. The V segment lost 5 bases and the J segment 0 bases; nucleotides outside the gene matches: 11. The CDR3: CASSRRTGDSCSYNEQFF. CDR3 in DNA: TGTGCCAGCAGCAGACGGACAGGGGACTCGTGCTCCTACAATGAGCAGTTCTTC.

This chain joins TRBV27 and TRBJ1-1; a possible D gene is TRBD1 (6 bases). CDR3 size: 12 residues. V was clipped by 4 bases and J by 7 bases, with 10 bases between them. The germline V gene encodes CDR1 MNHEY and CDR2 SMNVEV (reference sequence). Written as DNA, the CDR3 is TGTGCCAGCAGTTCAGGGGTCAATGAAGCTTTCTTT. Translation gives CASSSGVNEAFF.

J is TRBJ1-1 and V is TRBV7-3; D may be TRBD1 (5 bases). The CDR3 totals 13 residues. Trimming removed 5 bases at V and 1 base at J, with 8 bases between. Germline V gene data show CDR1 as SGHTA and CDR2 as FQGTGA. This CDR3 reads CASSPTGNTEAFF. In DNA, the CDR3 is TGTGCCAGCAGCCCCACAGGGAACACTGAAGCTTTCTTT.

This clone was counted a single time. This chain connects TRBV29-1 to TRBJ1-2; D perhaps matches TRBD1 (5 bases). Trimming took 2 bases from V and 2 from J, leaving 9 bases between them. Germline CDR1 is SQVTM and CDR2 is ANQGSEA. This CDR3 has 13 amino acids. The CDR3 loop is CSVELTVNYGYTF. For the CDR3, the DNA is TGCAGCGTTGAATTGACAGTGAACTATGGCTACACCTTC.

The V gene is TRBV9, the J gene TRBJ1-2; D is undetermined. CDR3 length equals 13 residues. Germline V gene lookup returns CDR1 SGDLS and CDR2 YYNGEE. V was clipped by 0 bases and J by 5 bases, with 8 bases between them. The CDR3 region is CASSVDHQYGYTF. CDR3 DNA sequence: TGTGCCAGCAGCGTAGATCATCAGTATGGCTACACCTTC.

The V call is TRBV5-8, the J call TRBJ2-7; D is possibly TRBD1 (6 bases). This CDR3 spans 12 amino acids. Germline V gene sequence: CDR1 SGHTS, CDR2 YDEGEE. V was clipped by 5 bases and J by 4 bases, with 10 bases between them. CDR3 region: CASSRRGYEQYF. The CDR3 DNA reads as TGTGCCAGCAGTCGTAGGGGGTACGAGCAGTACTTC.

This clone was found once. This CDR3 reads CASSPTGESYEQYF. CDR3 nucleotide sequence: TGTGCCAGCAGCCCAACAGGGGAATCCTACGAGCAGTACTTC. J is TRBJ2-7 and V is TRBV9; 7 positions agree with TRBD1. Germline CDR1 SGDLS, CDR2 YYNGEE. The V segment lost 4 bases and the J segment 1 base; nucleotides outside the gene matches: 5. CDR3 length: 14 residues.

The chain links TRBV25-1 to TRBJ2-5; 9 bases align to TRBD1. This CDR3 is 14 amino acids long. The V segment lost 4 bases and the J segment 4 bases; nucleotides outside the gene matches: 4. Germline CDR1 and CDR2: MGHDK and SYGVNS. CDR3 nucleotide sequence: TGTGCCAGCAGTGTTTACAGGGGGCGAGAGACCCAGTACTTC. Encoded protein: CASSVYRGRETQYF.

The V and J genes are TRBV7-9 and TRBJ1-6; D is unresolved. The germline V gene encodes CDR1 SEHNR and CDR2 FQNEAQ (reference sequence). Trimming cost V 6 bases and J 7 bases, with 7 bases left between them. The CDR3 consists of 12 residues. The CDR3 nucleotides are TGTGCCAGCAGTCAGTCCAATTCACCCCTCCACTTT. It encodes CASSQSNSPLHF.

This clone was recorded once. The chain couples TRBV7-2 to TRBJ2-2; D gene unclear. Germline V CDR1 and CDR2: SGHTA, FQGNSA. CDR3 length equals 14 residues. Trimming removed 1 base at V and 0 bases at J, with 3 bases between. CDR3 sequence: CASSLGANTGELFF. The CDR3 coding sequence is TGTGCCAGCAGCTTAGGAGCGAACACCGGGGAGCTGTTTTTT.

CDR3 region: CASSLDLGTSTYEQYF. In nucleotides, the CDR3 is TGTGCCAGCAGCTTAGATTTGGGGACCTCGACCTACGAGCAGTACTTC. The chain joins TRBV11-1 to TRBJ2-7; D may match TRBD1 or TRBD2 (5 bases each). Germline CDR1 and CDR2: SGHAT and FQDESV (reference sequence). The V end lost 1 base, the J end lost 2 bases, and 15 bases lay between the germline ends. The CDR3 consists of 16 residues.

The gene calls are TRBV5-1 and TRBJ1-6, with D tentatively TRBD1 (6 bases). Between the trimmed V and J ends, which lost 0 bases and 7 bases, there was a span of 8 bases. Germline CDR1 and CDR2: SGHRS and YFSETQ. The CDR3 length is 14 residues. The CDR3 DNA reads as TGCGCCAGCAGCTTGGGACAGGAAAATTCACCCCTCCACTTT. This sequence encodes CASSLGQENSPLHF.

This chain links TRBV19 with TRBJ2-5; TRBD2 agrees at 13 bases. The CDR3 spans 15 residues. The germline V gene has CDR1 LNHDA and CDR2 SQIVND (reference sequence). V lost 5 bases to trimming and J lost 7 bases; unmatched junction nucleotides: 7. The CDR3 DNA is TGTGCCAGTAGTGGGGGGACTAGCGGGGCGGGGACCCAGTACTTC. It specifies CASSGGTSGAGTQYF.